This TCR beta chain was observed in a study of blood T cell repertoires in COVID-19. Overall study: Italy, Spain and the United States were the sources of the convalescent and acute COVID-19 samples.

As handled by the study authors: From reference gene primer amplification, estimates of nucleated cell counts were derived. Here immunoSEQ multiplex PCR was the method, and the copy in TCRdb shows in-frame clones only, minus some. Clone size and the V and J calls come from that table; the DNA yielded D and trimming. The sample lists 90,000 or so clones, more than 65% occurring once. Looked up from germline, CDR1 is SGHRS and CDR2 is YFSETQ. This CDR3 comprises 14 residues. V lost 3 bases to trimming and J lost 6 bases; unmatched junction nucleotides: 4. The V and J genes are TRBV5-1 and TRBJ1-4; TRBD1 agrees at 8 bases. This TCR derives from a man older than 75 with active or convalescent COVID-19. The sequenced sample consisted of peripheral blood. The CDR3 sequence: CASSSGQADEKLFF. In nucleotides, the CDR3 is TGCGCCAGCAGCTCGGGACAGGCCGATGAAAAACTGTTTTTT.